What follows is one T cell receptor beta chain and its context. Its antigen is as yet unknown. Sequencing was performed with immunoSEQ multiplex PCR; in TCRdb, only in-frame clones are kept and a portion is missing. The profile covers more than 300,000 clones, with about 85% appearing a single time and around 6.6% taken by the ten largest. Treatment described: roughly 19 received Ad26.COV2.S at low or high dose, single or two shots; 5 received placebo; per-sample allocation not given. The samples were gathered on day 63 after the first injection of vaccine or placebo. The V gene's germline CDR1 is SEHNR and CDR2 FQNEAQ (reference sequence). The length of the CDR3 is 15 residues. The V and J ends lost 1 base and 7 bases, in that order; junction bases with no gene match: 9. The entry originates in a study of Ad26.COV2.S vaccination and SARS-CoV-2 variants. In the study overall: The donor belonged to the COV1001 Ad26.COV2.S trial arm. Ad26.COV2.S given intramuscularly, once or twice 56 days apart.

Study-level points and caveats: Ad26.COV2.S recipients had broader spike-specific TCRs (P = 0.0014). Total T cell responses may have been underestimated by the TCR breadth and depth analyses.

The J gene is TRBJ2-7, the V gene TRBV7-9; 8 nucleotides agree with TRBD1. The input for sequencing was peripheral blood, taken in a trial of Ad26.COV2.S vaccine versus placebo. The TCR was taken from a person aged 18 to 65 who received the Ad26.COV2.S COVID-19 vaccine or a placebo. The CDR3 bases are TGTGCCAGCAGCTTAGGGGGACAGGCTGATAAGGAGCAGTACTTC. Amino acids: CASSLGGQADKEQYF.